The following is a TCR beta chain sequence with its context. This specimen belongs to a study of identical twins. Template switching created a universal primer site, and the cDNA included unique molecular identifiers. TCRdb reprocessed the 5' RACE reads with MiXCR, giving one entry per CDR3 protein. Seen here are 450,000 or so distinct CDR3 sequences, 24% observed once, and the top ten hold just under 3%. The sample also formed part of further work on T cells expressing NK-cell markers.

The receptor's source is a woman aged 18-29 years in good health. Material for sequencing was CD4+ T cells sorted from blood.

CDR3 region: CSARVSGGALGGTQYF. The CDR3 DNA is TGCAGTGCTAGGGTTAGCGGGGGGGCCTTAGGTGGGACCCAGTACTTC. The rearrangement links TRBV20-1 to TRBJ2-5; TRBD2 matches 11 bases. There are 16 residues in the CDR3. V was pared by 3 bases and J by 7 bases, with 13 bases of the junction left unmatched. Germline-derived CDR1 and CDR2 are DFQATT and SNEGSKA (reference sequence).